Described below is a single T cell receptor (beta chain) sequence and its context. The antigen is undetermined. Unsorted bulk tissue, about 20-32 mg of it, served as the source for co-extraction of RNA and DNA. All tumor samples contained more than 80% viable tumor cells. The CDR3 extends over 14 amino acids. Germline values: CDR1 SQVTM, CDR2 ANQGSEA. The junction had 11 bases not matched to a gene; V was cut back by 3 bases and J by 10 bases. With a constant-region primer, TCR beta cDNA was made from 400 to 550 ng of total RNA. Slightly modified ARM-PCR served as the procedure for the TCR beta libraries. These libraries came from three rounds of nested multiplex PCR. Primers for the first two PCR rounds were TRBV1-TRBV30 forward primers and a C-beta reverse primer (around 10 cycles per round). Each CDR3 protein is one row after TCRdb ran MiXCR on the multiplex PCR reads. Among 55,000 to 65,000 distinct CDR3 sequences listed, less than 75% were seen once.

This sample stems from a study of tumor-infiltrating lymphocytes in primary liver carcinoma. Overall study: Samples returned roughly 3.65 to 7.5 million productive TCRbeta reads, a yield that was similar across tissue types.

Study-wide results and caveats: Top clones occupying all five tumor regions numbered only about 8-25%.

The chain uses TRBV29-1 and TRBJ2-2, with 7 bases aligning to TRBD1. This receptor was taken from a man aged 40-49 years with primary liver carcinoma and hepatitis B virus infection. Sequencing was carried out using liver tumor tissue from sampling region 2. Subset specified: tumor region T2, inferior pole. The CDR3 coding sequence is TGCAGCGTTGATAGACAGGGACGGGGCGAGGAGCTGTTTTTT. Translation gives CSVDRQGRGEELFF.